This record concerns one TCR beta chain sequence. Its binding antigen is unknown. Qualities for individual bases were not recorded, and no much larger clone is one base off. TCRbeta CDR3 regions were amplified from genomic DNA by means of the immunoSEQ Assay, a bias-controlled multiplex PCR. The published analysis was carried out like this. The number of nucleated cells in each sample was estimated from the amplification of reference gene primers within the assay. To quantify the absolute abundance of each unique TCRbeta CDR3 rearrangement, sequence reads were collapsed and filtered. Productive Simpson clonality was computed per sample as the square root of Simpson's diversity index over productive rearrangements. In its TCRdb copy, this immuneACCESS table keeps in-frame sequences only and misses some clones. Where compared with another copy, unresolved V genes explain less than half of these, and the others have no known cause. The V and J calls and the clone size are those of that table, but D and trimming were determined from the DNA. In this sample the table shows approximately 230,000 clones, around 80% of which occur a single time. Of the sample, 14% to 15% is held by the ten largest clones.

The sample belongs to a study of blood T cell repertoires in COVID-19 (dated by TCRdb to the early 2020s). For the wider study: The collaborator samples originated in the United States, Italy and Spain and spanned the acute and convalescent phases of COVID-19. The prospective study material was composed of cDNA or gDNA derived from T cells, B-cell-depleted T cells, or PBMCs. Subjects who had been exposed to COVID-19, were actively infected with it, or had recovered from it provided the deeply sampled blood TCRbeta repertoires that made up the dataset. The repertoires were released in a freely available public database intended as a resource for research on the immune response to SARS-CoV-2. Samples came from the ongoing ImmuneRACE study (first 160 participants) plus 1,254 subjects from 6 global collaborators. The sample metadata nearly always contained a de-identified subject ID, COVID-19 status, age in years and sex. Where available, HLA class I and class II types were taken from metadata supplied by the sample provider and were not determined by assay-based typing.

Findings and caveats that apply to the study as a whole: How much clinical and demographic metadata was included differed by source and by participant, and the metadata was provided uncurated.

In the prospective study, participants were about 18 to 95 years old, resided in fewer than 25 geographic areas of the United States, and were enrolled through a virtual design. In the prospective study, cohorts were assigned on the basis of participant-reported clinical history obtained from a screening survey and a study questionnaire. For ImmuneRACE Cohort 3, a participant was defined as recovered based on two consecutive negative NP/OP PCR tests, clearance by a healthcare professional, or resolution of symptoms. Mobile phlebotomists in the prospective study collected whole blood, serum and a nasopharyngeal or oropharyngeal swab from every participant. Participants in the prospective study had the option to provide additional blood draws and questionnaires over a roughly 2-month period. Before DNA extraction, prospective study blood samples were shipped either frozen or at room temperature.

CDR3 length: 13 amino acids, cysteine to phenylalanine. Of all the DNA, just the CDR3 is kept, 39 bases in frame from base 1. V and J lose 5 bases and 3 bases, and a span of 10 bases separates them. According to the germline V gene, CDR1 reads SGHTA and CDR2 reads FQGTGA. Sequenced material: PBMCs or T cells enriched from blood (not recorded which). The receptor was derived from a man aged 40-49 years who had recovered from COVID-19. Recombination linked TRBV7-3 to TRBJ1-1, and the D gene may be TRBD1, 5 bases matching. Here the CDR3 is given as CASSPGWDTEAFF. The DNA is as follows: TGTGCCAGCAGCCCAGGGTGGGACACTGAAGCTTTCTTT.